Sequencing of this T cell receptor (beta chain) was carried out in a study of blood T cell repertoires in COVID-19. Study-wide background: From the United States, Italy and Spain came samples of acute and convalescent COVID-19. T cells, B-cell-depleted T cells, or PBMCs provided the cDNA or gDNA that served as material.

The CDR3 extends over 15 amino acids. CDR1 and CDR2 from the germline V gene are LNHDA and SQIVND (reference sequence). Trimming removed 5 bases from V and 3 bases from J; junction bases left unmatched: 7. Using immunoSEQ multiplex PCR, the repertoire was profiled, and TCRdb retains in-frame clones only, with some absent. The table has approximately 190,000 clones, 80% to 85% seen once. This chain uses TRBV19 with TRBJ2-1; TRBD2 aligns across 7 bases. The sequenced sample consisted of peripheral blood. This clonotype was sampled from a woman aged 30 to 39 with acute or convalescent COVID-19. The CDR3 loop is CASSPTGLLYNEQFF. Here the CDR3 DNA reads TGTGCCAGTAGTCCCACGGGACTACTCTACAATGAGCAGTTCTTC.